The subject of this entry is one T cell receptor (beta chain). Its specificity is unknown. The entry originates in a study of radiotherapy plus CTLA-4 blockade in lung cancer. Assay: immunoSEQ multiplex PCR; the TCRdb copy retains only in-frame clones and omits some. The table includes over 100,000 clones, about four fifths detected once. The length of the CDR3 is 17 residues. The trim removed 5 bases at V and 7 bases at J, leaving 11 bases unmatched. Germline V gene lookup returns CDR1 SGHTA and CDR2 FQGTGA. Focal radiation was given together with CTLA-4 blockade (ipilimumab) to patients with chemo-refractory metastatic non-small-cell lung cancer. Study results and caveats: Tumor-derived TCR clones expanded in blood after radiotherapy plus ipilimumab.

This sequence was found in a human donor with non-small cell lung cancer that progressed on radiotherapy plus ipilimumab. Some clones in this sample may be carry-over from other donors' samples. The source material was peripheral blood, sampled from a patient treated with radiotherapy plus ipilimumab. The chain is built from TRBV7-3 and TRBJ2-2; 12 bases are shared with TRBD2. CDR3 nucleotide sequence: TGTGCCAGCAGCACCGGACTAGCGGGGTTTGAGAACGGGGAGCTGTTTTTT. Translating it yields CASSTGLAGFENGELFF.